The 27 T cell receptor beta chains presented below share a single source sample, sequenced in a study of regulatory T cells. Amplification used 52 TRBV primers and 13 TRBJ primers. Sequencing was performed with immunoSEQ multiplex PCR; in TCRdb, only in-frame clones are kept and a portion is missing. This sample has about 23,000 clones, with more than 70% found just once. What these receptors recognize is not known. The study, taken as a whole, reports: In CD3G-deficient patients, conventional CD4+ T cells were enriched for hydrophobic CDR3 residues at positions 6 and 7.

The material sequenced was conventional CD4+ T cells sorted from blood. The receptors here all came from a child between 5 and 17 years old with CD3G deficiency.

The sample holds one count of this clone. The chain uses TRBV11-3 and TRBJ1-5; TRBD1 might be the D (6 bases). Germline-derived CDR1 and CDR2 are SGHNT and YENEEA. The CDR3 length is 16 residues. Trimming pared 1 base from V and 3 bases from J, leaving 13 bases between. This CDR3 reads CASSLVWAGANQPQHF. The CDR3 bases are TGTGCCAGCAGCTTAGTCTGGGCAGGGGCCAATCAGCCCCAGCATTTT.

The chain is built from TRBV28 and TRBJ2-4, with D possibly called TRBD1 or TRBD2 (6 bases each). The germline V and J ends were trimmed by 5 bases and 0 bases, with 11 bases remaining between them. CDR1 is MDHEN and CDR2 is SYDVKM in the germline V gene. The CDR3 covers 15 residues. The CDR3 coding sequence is TGTGCCAGCAGTGGGGGGCTGGTAGCCAAAAACATTCAGTACTTC. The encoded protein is CASSGGLVAKNIQYF.

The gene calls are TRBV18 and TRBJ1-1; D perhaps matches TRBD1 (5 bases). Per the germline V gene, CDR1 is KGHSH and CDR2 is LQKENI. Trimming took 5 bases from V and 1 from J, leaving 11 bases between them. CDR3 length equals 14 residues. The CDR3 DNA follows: TGTGCCAGCTCAGCGGGACCGAAGAACACTGAAGCTTTCTTT. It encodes CASSAGPKNTEAFF. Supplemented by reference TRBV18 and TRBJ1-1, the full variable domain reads NAGVMQNPRHLVRRRGQEARLRCSPMKGHSHVYWYRQLPEEGLKFMVYLQKENIIDESGMPKERFSAEFPKEGPSILRIQQVVRGDSAAYFCASSAGPKNTEAFFGQGTRLTVV.

CDR3 region: CASSFDSSYEQYF. CDR3 nucleotide sequence: TGTGCCAGCAGTTTCGACAGTTCCTACGAGCAGTACTTC. The rearrangement uses TRBV28 and TRBJ2-7; possibly TRBD1 for D (5 bases). This CDR3 is 13 amino acids long. From germline, CDR1 is MDHEN and CDR2 SYDVKM. Trimming shortened V by 3 bases and J by 1 base, and 7 bases separated the two germline ends.

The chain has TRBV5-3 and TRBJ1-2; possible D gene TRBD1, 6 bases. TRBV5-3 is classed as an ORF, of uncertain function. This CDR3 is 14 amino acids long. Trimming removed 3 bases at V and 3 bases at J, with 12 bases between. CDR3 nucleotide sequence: TGTGCCAGAAGCTCGCAGGGGCCTGACTATGGCTACACCTTC. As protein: CARSSQGPDYGYTF.

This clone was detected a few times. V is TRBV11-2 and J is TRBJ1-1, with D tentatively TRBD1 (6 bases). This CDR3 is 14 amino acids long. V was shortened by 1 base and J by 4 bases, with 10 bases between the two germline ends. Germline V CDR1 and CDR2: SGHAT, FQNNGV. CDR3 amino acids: CASSLGGGITEAFF. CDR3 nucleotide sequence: TGTGCCAGCAGCTTAGGGGGGGGCATCACTGAAGCTTTCTTT.

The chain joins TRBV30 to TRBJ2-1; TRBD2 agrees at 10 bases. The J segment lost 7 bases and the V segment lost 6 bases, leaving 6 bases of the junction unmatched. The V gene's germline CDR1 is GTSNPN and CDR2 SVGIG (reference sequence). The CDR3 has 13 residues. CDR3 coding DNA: TGTGCCTGTAGCGGGAGGAGGAGGAATGAGCAGTTCTTC. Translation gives CACSGRRRNEQFF.

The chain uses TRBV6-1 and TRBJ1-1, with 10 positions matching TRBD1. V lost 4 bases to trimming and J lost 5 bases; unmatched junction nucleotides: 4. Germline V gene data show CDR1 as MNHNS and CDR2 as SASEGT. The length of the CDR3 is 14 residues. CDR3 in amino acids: CASSGQGAGTEAFF. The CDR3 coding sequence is TGTGCCAGCAGTGGACAGGGGGCAGGGACTGAAGCTTTCTTT.

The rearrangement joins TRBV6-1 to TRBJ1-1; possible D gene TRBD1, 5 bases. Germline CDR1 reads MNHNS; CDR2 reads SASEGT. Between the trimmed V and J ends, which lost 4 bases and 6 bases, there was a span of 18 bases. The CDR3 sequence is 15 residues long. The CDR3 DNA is TGTGCCAGCAGTGTGGGGAAGAGGGGAACTCCTGAAGCTTTCTTT. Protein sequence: CASSVGKRGTPEAFF.

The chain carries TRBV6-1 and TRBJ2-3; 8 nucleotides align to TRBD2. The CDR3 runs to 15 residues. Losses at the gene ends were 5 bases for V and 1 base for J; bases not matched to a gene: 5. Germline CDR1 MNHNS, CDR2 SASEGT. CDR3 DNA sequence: TGTGCCAGCAGTCGACTAGCGCGCGGCACAGATACGCAGTATTTT. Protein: CASSRLARGTDTQYF.

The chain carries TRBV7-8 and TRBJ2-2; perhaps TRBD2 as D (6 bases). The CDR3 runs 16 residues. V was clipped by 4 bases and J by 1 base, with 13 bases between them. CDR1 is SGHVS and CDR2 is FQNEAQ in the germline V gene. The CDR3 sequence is CASSSDGTLNTGELFF. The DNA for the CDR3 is TGTGCCAGCAGCTCGGACGGGACTTTGAACACCGGGGAGCTGTTTTTT.

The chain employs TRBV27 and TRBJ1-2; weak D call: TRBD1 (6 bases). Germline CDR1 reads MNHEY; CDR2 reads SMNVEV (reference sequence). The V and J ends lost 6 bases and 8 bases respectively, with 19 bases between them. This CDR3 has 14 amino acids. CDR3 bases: TGTGCCAGCAGAATGAGGGCAGGGGTCGGAGGCTACACCTTC. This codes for CASRMRAGVGGYTF.

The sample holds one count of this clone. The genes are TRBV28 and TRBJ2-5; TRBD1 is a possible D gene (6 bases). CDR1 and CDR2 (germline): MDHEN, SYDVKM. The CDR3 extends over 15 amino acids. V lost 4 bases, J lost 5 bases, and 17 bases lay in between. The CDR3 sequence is CASSYGLGHLETQYF. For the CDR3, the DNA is TGTGCCAGCAGTTATGGGTTGGGACACCTTGAGACCCAGTACTTC.

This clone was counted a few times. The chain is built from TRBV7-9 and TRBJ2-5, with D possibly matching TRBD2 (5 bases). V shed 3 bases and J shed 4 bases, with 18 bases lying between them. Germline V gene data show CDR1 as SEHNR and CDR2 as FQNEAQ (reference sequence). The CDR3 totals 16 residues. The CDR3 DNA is TGTGCCAGCAGCTTGGCCAGGACTTCGTGGGGAGAGACCCAGTACTTC. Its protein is CASSLARTSWGETQYF.

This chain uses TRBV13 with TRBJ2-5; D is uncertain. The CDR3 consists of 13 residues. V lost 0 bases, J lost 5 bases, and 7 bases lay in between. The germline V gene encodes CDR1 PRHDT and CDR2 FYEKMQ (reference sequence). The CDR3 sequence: CASSLGFRETQYF. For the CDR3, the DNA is TGTGCCAGCAGCTTAGGCTTTCGCGAGACCCAGTACTTC. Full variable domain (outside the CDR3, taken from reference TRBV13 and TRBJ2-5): AAGVIQSPRHLIKEKRETATLKCYPIPRHDTVYWYQQGPGQDPQFLISFYEKMQSDKGSIPDRFSAQQFSDYHSELNMSSLELGDSALYFCASSLGFRETQYFGPGTRLLVL.

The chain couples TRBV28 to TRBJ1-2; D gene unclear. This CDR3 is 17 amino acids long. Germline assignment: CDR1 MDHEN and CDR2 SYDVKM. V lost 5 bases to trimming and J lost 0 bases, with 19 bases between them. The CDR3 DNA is TGTGCCAGCAGTACCCCCTCCGGACGTACTACTAACTATGGCTACACCTTC. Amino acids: CASSTPSGRTTNYGYTF.

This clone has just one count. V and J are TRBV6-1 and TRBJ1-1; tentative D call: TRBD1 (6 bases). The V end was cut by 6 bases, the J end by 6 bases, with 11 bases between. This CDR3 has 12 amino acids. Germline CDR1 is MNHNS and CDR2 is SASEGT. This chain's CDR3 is CASRRGAAEAFF. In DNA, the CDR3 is TGTGCCAGCAGGAGGGGGGCGGCTGAAGCTTTCTTT.

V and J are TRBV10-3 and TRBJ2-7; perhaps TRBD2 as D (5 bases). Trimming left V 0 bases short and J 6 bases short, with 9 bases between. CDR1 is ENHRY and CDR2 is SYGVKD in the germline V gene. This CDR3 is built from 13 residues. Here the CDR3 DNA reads TGTGCCATCAGTGAGTCCCCGGCGGGCGAGCAGTACTTC. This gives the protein CAISESPAGEQYF.

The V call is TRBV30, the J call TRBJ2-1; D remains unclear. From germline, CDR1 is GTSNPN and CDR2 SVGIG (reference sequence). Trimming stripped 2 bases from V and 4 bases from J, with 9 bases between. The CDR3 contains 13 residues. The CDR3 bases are TGTGCCTGGAGTCCCGAGTATTACAATGAGCAGTTCTTC. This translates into CAWSPEYYNEQFF.

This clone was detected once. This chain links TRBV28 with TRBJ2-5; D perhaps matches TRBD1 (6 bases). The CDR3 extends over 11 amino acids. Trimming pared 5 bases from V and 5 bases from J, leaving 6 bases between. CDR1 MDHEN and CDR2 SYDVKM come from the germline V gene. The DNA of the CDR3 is TGTGCCAGCAGTACAGGGGAGACCCAGTACTTC. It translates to CASSTGETQYF.

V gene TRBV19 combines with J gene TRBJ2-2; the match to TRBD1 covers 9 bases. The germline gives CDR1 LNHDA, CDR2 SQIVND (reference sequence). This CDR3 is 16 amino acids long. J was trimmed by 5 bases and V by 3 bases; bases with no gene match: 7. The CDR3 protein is CASSIQGTGKTGELFF. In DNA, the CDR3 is TGTGCCAGTAGTATCCAGGGGACAGGGAAGACCGGGGAGCTGTTTTTT.

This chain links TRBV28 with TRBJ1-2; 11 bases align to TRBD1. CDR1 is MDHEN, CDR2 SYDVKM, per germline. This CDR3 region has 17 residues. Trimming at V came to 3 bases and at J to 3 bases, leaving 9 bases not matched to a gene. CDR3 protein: CASSFSRTGGSYYGYTF. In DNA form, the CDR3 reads TGTGCCAGCAGTTTCTCGCGGACAGGGGGCTCCTACTATGGCTACACCTTC.

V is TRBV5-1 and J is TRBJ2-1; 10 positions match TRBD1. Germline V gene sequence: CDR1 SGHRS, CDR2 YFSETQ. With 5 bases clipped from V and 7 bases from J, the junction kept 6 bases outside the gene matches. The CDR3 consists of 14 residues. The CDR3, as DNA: TGCGCCAGCAGGCCTGGGACAGGGGCGAATGAGCAGTTCTTC. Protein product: CASRPGTGANEQFF. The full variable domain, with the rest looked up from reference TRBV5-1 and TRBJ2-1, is KAGVTQTPRYLIKTRGQQVTLSCSPISGHRSVSWYQQTPGQGLQFLFEYFSETQRNKGNFPGRFSGRQFSNSRSEMNVSTLELGDSALYLCASRPGTGANEQFFGPGTRLTVL.

CDR3 protein: CASSFSHRQGYEQYF. CDR3 in DNA: TGTGCCAGCAGTTTCTCCCACCGACAGGGATACGAGCAGTACTTC. The chain joins TRBV28 to TRBJ2-7; 7 bases fit TRBD1. Trimming removed 3 bases from V and 4 bases from J; junction bases left unmatched: 9. This CDR3 spans 15 amino acids. Germline V gives CDR1 MDHEN, CDR2 SYDVKM.

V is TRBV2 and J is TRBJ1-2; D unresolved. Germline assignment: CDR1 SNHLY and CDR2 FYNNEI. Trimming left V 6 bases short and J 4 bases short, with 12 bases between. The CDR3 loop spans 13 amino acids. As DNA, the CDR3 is TGTGCCAGCAGCGAGAATCGGAGCTATGGCTACACCTTC. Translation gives CASSENRSYGYTF.

The CDR3 protein is CASRLQGGTEAFF. The CDR3 nucleotides are TGCGCCAGCAGATTACAGGGGGGAACTGAAGCTTTCTTT. The chain uses TRBV5-1 and TRBJ1-1; 8 bases line up with TRBD1. CDR1 is SGHRS and CDR2 is YFSETQ in the germline V gene. J lost 5 bases, V lost 5 bases, and 5 bases had no gene match. The CDR3 has 13 amino acids.

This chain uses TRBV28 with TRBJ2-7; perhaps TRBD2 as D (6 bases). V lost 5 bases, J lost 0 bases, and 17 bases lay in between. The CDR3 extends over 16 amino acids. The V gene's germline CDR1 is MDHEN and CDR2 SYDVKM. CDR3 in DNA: TGTGCCAGCAGTCCCAATAGCGGTCTACTCTCCTACGAGCAGTACTTC. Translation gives CASSPNSGLLSYEQYF.